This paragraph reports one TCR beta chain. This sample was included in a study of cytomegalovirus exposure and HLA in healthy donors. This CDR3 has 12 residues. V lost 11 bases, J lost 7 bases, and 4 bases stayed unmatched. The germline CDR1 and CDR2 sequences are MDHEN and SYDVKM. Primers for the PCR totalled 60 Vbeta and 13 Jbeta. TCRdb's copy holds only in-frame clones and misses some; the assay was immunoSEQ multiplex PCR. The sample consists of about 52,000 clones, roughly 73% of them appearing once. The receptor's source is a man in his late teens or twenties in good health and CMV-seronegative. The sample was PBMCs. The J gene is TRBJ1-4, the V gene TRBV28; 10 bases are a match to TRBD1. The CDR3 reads CAGGDRGEKLFF. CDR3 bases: TGTGCCGGCGGGGACAGGGGTGAAAAACTGTTTTTT.